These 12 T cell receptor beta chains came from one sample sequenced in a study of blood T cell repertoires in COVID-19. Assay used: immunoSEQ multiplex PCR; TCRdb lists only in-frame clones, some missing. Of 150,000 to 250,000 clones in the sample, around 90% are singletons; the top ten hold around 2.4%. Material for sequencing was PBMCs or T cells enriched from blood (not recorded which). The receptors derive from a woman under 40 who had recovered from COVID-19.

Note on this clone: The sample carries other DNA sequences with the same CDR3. The CDR3 is CASSPGTGLDTEAFF. CDR3 DNA sequence: TGTGCCAGCTCACCGGGGACAGGGCTTGACACTGAAGCTTTCTTT. V gene TRBV18 combines with J gene TRBJ1-1; TRBD1 aligns across 9 bases. The V gene's germline CDR1 is KGHSH and CDR2 LQKENI. V dropped 3 bases and J dropped 3; count of bases not matched to a gene: 5. The CDR3 loop spans 15 amino acids.

CDR3 in amino acids: CASSLSRGPDTQYF. The CDR3 nucleotides read TGCGCCAGCAGCTTAAGCAGGGGTCCAGATACGCAGTATTTT. The chain uses TRBV5-1 and TRBJ2-3, with a tentative D call TRBD1 (6 bases). The germline V gene has CDR1 SGHRS and CDR2 YFSETQ. This CDR3 is built from 14 residues. The V end was cut by 2 bases, the J end by 4 bases, with 11 bases between.

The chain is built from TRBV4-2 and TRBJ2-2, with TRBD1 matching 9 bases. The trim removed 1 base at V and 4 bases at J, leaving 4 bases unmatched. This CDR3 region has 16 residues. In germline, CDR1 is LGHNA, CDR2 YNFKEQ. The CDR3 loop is CASSQGTGGPTGELFF. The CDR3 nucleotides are TGTGCCAGCAGCCAAGGAACAGGGGGCCCCACCGGGGAGCTGTTTTTT.

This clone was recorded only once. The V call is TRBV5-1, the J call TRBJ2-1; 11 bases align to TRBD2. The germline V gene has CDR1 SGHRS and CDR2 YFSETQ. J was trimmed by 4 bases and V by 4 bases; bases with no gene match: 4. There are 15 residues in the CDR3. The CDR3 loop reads CASSHSGGEYNEQFF. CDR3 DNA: TGCGCCAGCAGCCATAGCGGGGGGGAGTACAATGAGCAGTTCTTC.

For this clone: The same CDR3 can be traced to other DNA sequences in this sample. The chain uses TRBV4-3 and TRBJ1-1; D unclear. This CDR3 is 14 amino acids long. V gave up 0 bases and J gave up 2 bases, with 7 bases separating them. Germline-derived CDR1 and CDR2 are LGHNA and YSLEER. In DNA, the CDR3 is TGCGCCAGCAGCCAAGATATCCTAAACACTGAAGCTTTCTTT. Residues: CASSQDILNTEAFF.

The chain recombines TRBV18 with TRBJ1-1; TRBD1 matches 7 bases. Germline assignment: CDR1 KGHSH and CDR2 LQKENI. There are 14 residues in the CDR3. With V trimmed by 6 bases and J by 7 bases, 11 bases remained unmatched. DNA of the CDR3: TGTGCCAGCTCGCGACAGGGTGAGGTCGTTGAAGCTTTCTTT. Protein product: CASSRQGEVVEAFF.

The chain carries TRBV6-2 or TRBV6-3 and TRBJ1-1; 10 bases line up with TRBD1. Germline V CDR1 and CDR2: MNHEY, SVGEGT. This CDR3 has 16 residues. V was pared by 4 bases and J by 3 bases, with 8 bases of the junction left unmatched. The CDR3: CASSWGQGKRYTEAFF. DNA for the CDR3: TGTGCCAGCAGTTGGGGACAGGGGAAAAGGTACACTGAAGCTTTCTTT.

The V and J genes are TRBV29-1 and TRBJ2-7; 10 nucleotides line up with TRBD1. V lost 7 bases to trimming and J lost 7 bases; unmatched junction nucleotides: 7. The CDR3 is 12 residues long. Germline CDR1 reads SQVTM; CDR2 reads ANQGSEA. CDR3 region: CSALTGGWEQYF. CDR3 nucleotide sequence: TGCAGCGCTCTGACAGGGGGCTGGGAGCAGTACTTC.

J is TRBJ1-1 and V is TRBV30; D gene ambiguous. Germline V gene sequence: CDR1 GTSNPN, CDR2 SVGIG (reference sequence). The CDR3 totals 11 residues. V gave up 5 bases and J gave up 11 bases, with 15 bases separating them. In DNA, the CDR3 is TGTGCCTGGGGCAAGGAGGGAGGGGCTTTCTTT. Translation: CAWGKEGGAFF.

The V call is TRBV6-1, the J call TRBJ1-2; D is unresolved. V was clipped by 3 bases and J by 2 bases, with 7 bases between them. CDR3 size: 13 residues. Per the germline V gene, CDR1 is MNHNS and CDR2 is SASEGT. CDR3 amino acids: CASSETRNYGYTF. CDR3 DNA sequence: TGTGCCAGCAGTGAGACCAGGAACTATGGCTACACCTTC.

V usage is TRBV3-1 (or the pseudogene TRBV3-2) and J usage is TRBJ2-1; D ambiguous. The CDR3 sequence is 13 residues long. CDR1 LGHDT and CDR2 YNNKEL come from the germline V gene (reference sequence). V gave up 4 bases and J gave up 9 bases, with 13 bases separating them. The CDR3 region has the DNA TGTGCCAGCAGCCTGGGCACATTATCTGAGCAGTTCTTC. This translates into CASSLGTLSEQFF.

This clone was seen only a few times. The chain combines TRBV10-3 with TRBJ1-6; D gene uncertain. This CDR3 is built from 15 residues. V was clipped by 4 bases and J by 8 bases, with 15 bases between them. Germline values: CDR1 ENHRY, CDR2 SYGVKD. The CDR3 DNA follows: TGTGCCATCAGTGTTGGGTCCTTACGGGATTCACCCCTCCACTTT. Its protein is CAISVGSLRDSPLHF.